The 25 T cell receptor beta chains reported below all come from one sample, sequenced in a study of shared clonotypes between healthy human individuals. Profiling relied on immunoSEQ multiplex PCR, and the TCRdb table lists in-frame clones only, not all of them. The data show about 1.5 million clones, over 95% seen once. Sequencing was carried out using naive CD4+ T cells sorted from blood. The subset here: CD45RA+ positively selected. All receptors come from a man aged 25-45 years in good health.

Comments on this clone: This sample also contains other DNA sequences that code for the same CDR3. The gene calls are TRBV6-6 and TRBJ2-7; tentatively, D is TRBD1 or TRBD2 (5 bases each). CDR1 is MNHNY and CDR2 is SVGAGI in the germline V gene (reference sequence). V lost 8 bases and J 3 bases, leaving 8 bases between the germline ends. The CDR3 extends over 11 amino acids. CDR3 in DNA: TGTGCCAGCGGGGGAAGCTACGAGCAGTACTTC. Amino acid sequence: CASGGSYEQYF.

CDR3 nucleotides: TGTGCCAGCAGCCTAGAGGGAGGGCTGGAGCAGTTCTTC. It is translated as CASSLEGGLEQFF. This chain uses TRBV7-9 with TRBJ2-1; 7 nucleotides line up with TRBD2. Germline V gives CDR1 SEHNR, CDR2 FQNEAQ (reference sequence). The CDR3 is 13 amino acids. J was trimmed by 10 bases and V by 5 bases; bases with no gene match: 8.

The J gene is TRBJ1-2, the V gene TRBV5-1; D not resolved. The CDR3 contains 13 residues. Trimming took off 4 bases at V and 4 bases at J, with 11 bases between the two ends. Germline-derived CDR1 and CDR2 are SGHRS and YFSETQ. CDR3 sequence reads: CASSPITVYGYTF. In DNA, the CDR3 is TGCGCCAGCAGCCCTATTACAGTCTATGGCTACACCTTC.

The CDR3 here is CASSPLPPGNTIYF. In DNA, the CDR3 is TGTGCCAGCAGTCCCTTACCCCCTGGAAACACCATATATTTT. This chain uses TRBV28 with TRBJ1-3; no clear D gene. The CDR3 is 14 residues long. With 5 bases removed from V and 2 bases from J, the gap between germline ends came to 10 bases. Per the germline V gene, CDR1 is MDHEN and CDR2 is SYDVKM.

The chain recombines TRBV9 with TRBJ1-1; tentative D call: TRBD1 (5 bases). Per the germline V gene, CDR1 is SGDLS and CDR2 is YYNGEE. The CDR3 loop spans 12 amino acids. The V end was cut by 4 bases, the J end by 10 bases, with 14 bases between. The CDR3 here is CASSPHVGGAFF. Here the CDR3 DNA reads TGTGCCAGCAGCCCTCATGTTGGGGGAGCTTTCTTT.

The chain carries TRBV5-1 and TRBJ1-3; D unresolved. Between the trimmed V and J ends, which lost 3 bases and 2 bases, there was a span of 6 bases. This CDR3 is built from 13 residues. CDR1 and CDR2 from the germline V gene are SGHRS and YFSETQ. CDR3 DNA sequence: TGCGCCAGCAGCTACGAGACTGGAAACACCATATATTTT. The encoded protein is CASSYETGNTIYF.

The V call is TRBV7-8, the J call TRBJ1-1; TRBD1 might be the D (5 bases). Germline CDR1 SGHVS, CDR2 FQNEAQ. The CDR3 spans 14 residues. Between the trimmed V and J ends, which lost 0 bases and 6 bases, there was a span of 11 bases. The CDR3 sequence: CASSLAGQGSEAFF. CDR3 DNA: TGTGCCAGCAGCTTAGCGGGGCAGGGATCTGAAGCTTTCTTT.

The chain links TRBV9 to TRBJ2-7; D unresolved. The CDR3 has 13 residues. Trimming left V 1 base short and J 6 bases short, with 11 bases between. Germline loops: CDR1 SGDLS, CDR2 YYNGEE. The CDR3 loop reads CASSVSSLSEQYF. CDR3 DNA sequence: TGTGCCAGCAGCGTATCATCTTTGAGCGAGCAGTACTTC.

The CDR3 sequence is CASSSDREVNGELFF. The CDR3 DNA is TGTGCCAGCAGCTCGGACAGGGAGGTTAACGGGGAGCTGTTTTTT. This sequence joins TRBV5-6 and TRBJ2-2; TRBD1 aligns across 8 bases. Germline V gene data show CDR1 as SGHDT and CDR2 as YYEEEE. The CDR3 has 15 residues. The V gene end was trimmed by 3 bases and the J gene end by 7 bases; junction bases not matched to a gene: 8.

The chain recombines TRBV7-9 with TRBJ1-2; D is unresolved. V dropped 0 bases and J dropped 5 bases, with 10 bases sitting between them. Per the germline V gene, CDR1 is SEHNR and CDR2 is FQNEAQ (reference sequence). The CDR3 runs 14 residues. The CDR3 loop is CASSLAEGPYGYTF. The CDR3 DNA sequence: TGTGCCAGCAGCTTAGCAGAGGGCCCGTATGGCTACACCTTC.

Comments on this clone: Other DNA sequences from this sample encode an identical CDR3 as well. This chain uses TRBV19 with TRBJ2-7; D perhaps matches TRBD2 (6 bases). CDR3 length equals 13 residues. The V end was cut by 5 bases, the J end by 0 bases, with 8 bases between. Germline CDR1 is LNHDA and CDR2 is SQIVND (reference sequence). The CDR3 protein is CASSAGSSYEQYF. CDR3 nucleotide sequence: TGTGCCAGTAGTGCCGGGAGCTCCTACGAGCAGTACTTC.

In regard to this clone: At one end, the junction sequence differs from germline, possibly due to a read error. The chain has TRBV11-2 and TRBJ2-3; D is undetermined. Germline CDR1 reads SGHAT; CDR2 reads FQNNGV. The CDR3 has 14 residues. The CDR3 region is CASSPRASTDTQYF. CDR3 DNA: TGTGCCAGCAGCCCTAGGGCCAGCACCGATACGCAGTATTTT.

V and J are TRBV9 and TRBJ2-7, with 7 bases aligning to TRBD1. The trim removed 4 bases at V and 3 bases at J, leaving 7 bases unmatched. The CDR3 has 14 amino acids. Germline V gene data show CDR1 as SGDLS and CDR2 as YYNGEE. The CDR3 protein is CASSPRGQSYEQYF. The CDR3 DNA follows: TGTGCCAGCAGCCCGAGGGGACAGAGCTACGAGCAGTACTTC.

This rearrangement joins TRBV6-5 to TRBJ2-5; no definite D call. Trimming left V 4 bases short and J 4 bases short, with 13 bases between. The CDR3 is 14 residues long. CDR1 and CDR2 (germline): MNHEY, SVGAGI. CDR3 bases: TGTGCCAGCAGTTTTTTACAGACCAGAGAGACCCAGTACTTC. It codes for CASSFLQTRETQYF.

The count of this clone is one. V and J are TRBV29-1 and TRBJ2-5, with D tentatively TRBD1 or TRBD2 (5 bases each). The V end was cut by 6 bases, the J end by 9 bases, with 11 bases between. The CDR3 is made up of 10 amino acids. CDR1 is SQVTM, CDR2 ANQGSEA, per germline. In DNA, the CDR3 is TGCAGCGTAGCCGGGGCAGCCCAGTACTTC. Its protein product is CSVAGAAQYF.

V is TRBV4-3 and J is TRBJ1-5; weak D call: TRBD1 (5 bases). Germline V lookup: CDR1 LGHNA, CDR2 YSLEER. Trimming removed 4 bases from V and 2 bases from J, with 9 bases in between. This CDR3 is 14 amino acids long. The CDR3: CASSRGRGNQPQHF. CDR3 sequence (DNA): TGCGCCAGCAGCCGGGGCAGGGGCAATCAGCCCCAGCATTTT.

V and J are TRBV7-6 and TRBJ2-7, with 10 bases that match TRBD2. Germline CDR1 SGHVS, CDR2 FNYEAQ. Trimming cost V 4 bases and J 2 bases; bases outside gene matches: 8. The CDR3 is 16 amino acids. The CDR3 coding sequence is TGTGCCAGCAGCTCCAGAGGAGCGGGAGGGCCCTACGAGCAGTACTTC. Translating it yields CASSSRGAGGPYEQYF.

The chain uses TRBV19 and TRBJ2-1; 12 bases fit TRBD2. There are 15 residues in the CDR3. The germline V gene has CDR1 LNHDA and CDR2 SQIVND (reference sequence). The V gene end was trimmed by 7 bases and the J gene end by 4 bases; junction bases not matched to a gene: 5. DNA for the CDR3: TGTGCCAGTACGACTAGCGGGAGTTCTTACAATGAGCAGTTCTTC. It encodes CASTTSGSSYNEQFF.

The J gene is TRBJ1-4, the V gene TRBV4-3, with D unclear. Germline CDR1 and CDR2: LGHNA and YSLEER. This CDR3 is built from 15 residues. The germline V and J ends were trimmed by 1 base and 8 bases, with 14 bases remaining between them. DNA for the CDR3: TGCGCCAGCAGCCAAGTTTTGCTTTACGGCGAAAAACTGTTTTTT. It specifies CASSQVLLYGEKLFF.

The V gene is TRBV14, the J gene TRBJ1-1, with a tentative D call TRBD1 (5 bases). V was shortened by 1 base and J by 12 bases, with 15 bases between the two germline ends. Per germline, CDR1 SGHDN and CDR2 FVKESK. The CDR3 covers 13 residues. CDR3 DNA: TGTGCCAGCAGCCAAGTCCCGGGGGGTGTATCTTTCTTT. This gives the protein CASSQVPGGVSFF.

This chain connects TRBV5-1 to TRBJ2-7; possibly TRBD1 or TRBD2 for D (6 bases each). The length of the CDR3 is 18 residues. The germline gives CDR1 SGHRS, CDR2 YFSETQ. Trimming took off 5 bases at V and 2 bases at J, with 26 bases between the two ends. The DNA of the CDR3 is TGCGCCAGCAGGCTCAGAGGGGGGTCCCCCGGATCGGCCTACGAGCAGTACTTC. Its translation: CASRLRGGSPGSAYEQYF.

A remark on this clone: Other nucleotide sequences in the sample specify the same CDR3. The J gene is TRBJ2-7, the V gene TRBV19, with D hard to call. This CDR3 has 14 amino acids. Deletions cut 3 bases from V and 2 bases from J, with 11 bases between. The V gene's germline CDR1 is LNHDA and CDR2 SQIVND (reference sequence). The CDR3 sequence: CASSIDGSAYEQYF. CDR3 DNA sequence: TGTGCCAGTAGTATTGACGGGTCCGCCTACGAGCAGTACTTC.

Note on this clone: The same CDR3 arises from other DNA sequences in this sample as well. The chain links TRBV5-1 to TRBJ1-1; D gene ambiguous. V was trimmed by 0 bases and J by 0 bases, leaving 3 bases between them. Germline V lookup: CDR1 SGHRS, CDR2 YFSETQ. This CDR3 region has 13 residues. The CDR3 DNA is TGCGCCAGCAGCTTGGCGCTGAACACTGAAGCTTTCTTT. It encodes CASSLALNTEAFF.

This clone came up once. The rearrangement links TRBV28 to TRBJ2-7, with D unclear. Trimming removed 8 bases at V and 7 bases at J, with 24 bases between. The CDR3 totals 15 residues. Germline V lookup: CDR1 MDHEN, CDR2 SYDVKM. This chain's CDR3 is CASCRLGFSQQEQYF. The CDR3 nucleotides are TGTGCCAGCTGCCGTCTGGGTTTCTCCCAGCAGGAGCAGTACTTC.

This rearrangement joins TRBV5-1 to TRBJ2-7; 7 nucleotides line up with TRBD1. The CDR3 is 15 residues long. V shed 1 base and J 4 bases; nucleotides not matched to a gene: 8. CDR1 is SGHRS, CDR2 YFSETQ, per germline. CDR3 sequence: CASSLSRGRGYEQYF. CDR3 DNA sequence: TGCGCCAGCAGCTTGAGTCGGGGCAGGGGGTACGAGCAGTACTTC.